This passage covers 14 T cell receptor beta chains from one sample sequenced in a study of shared clonotypes between healthy human individuals. The assay was immunoSEQ multiplex PCR, and TCRdb's table has in-frame clones only and misses some. The sample holds over a million clones, under 80% seen once. Input material: memory CD4+ T cells sorted from blood. Subset noted: CD45RA-negative fraction. All receptors come from a man in his late teens or twenties in good health.

The CDR3 nucleotides are TGTGCCAGCAGTGAAGCCCGGGACAGGGGGTTTCCCCTCCACTTT. Its translation is CASSEARDRGFPLHF. V is TRBV6-1 and J is TRBJ1-6; TRBD1 matches 11 bases. This CDR3 region has 15 residues. Losses at the gene ends were 0 bases for V and 13 bases for J; bases not matched to a gene: 5. The germline V gene has CDR1 MNHNS and CDR2 SASEGT.

V usage is TRBV7-9 and J usage is TRBJ1-1; no definite D call. The V end lost 5 bases, the J end lost 0 bases, and 10 bases lay between the germline ends. The CDR3 is 14 amino acids. The germline V gene has CDR1 SEHNR and CDR2 FQNEAQ (reference sequence). The CDR3: CASSLQYMNTEAFF. In DNA form, the CDR3 reads TGTGCCAGCAGCCTCCAGTACATGAACACTGAAGCTTTCTTT. Drawing the rest from reference TRBV7-9 and TRBJ1-1, the complete variable domain is DTGVSQNPRHKITKRGQNVTFRCDPISEHNRLYWYRQTLGQGPEFLTYFQNEAQLEKSRLLSDRFSAERPKGSFSTLEIQRTEQGDSAMYLCASSLQYMNTEAFFGQGTRLTVV.

The chain joins TRBV9 to TRBJ2-1, with D possibly matching TRBD2 (5 bases). This CDR3 is 14 amino acids long. The V end lost 0 bases, the J end lost 10 bases, and 14 bases lay between the germline ends. CDR1 SGDLS and CDR2 YYNGEE come from the germline V gene. The CDR3 region has the DNA TGTGCCAGCAGCGTAGTTCCCGGACTTGGAGAGCAGTTCTTC. Amino acids: CASSVVPGLGEQFF.

The V and J genes are TRBV7-9 and TRBJ2-7; TRBD1 aligns across 8 bases. Losses at the gene ends were 4 bases for V and 12 bases for J; bases not matched to a gene: 11. This CDR3 is 13 amino acids long. The germline V gene has CDR1 SEHNR and CDR2 FQNEAQ (reference sequence). CDR3 in DNA: TGTGCCAGCAGCTCCTTTAGTAGGACAGGGCTGTACTTC. Encoded protein: CASSSFSRTGLYF.

This rearrangement joins TRBV5-4 to TRBJ2-5; TRBD1 agrees at 8 bases. The V gene end was trimmed by 2 bases and the J gene end by 5 bases; junction bases not matched to a gene: 8. The CDR3 extends over 15 amino acids. Looked up from germline, CDR1 is SGHNT and CDR2 is YYREEE (reference sequence). This chain's CDR3 is CASSLPGTGGETQYF. In DNA form, the CDR3 reads TGTGCCAGCAGCTTACCCGGGACAGGAGGCGAGACCCAGTACTTC.

This clone has only a few counts. This sequence joins TRBV4-3 and TRBJ2-7, with 8 bases that match TRBD2. This CDR3 contains 18 residues. The germline gives CDR1 LGHNA, CDR2 YSLEER. The J segment lost 2 bases and the V segment lost 0 bases, leaving 12 bases of the junction unmatched. The CDR3 protein is CASSQERRTSRNTYEQYF. CDR3 in DNA: TGCGCCAGCAGCCAAGAAAGGAGGACTAGCAGAAATACCTACGAGCAGTACTTC.

Notes on this clone: Other DNA sequences of this sample code for an identical CDR3. The rearrangement links TRBV30 to TRBJ1-5; D possibly corresponds to TRBD1 (5 bases). CDR1 is GTSNPN and CDR2 is SVGIG in the germline V gene (reference sequence). The V and J ends lost 2 bases and 6 bases respectively, with 11 bases between them. The CDR3 length is 13 residues. The CDR3, as DNA: TGTGCCTGGAGTCCGCAGGGAGGTCAGCCCCAGCATTTT. Protein product: CAWSPQGGQPQHF.

The chain joins TRBV11-3 to TRBJ2-3; D gene uncertain. The CDR3 covers 15 residues. V dropped 1 base and J dropped 1 base, with 9 bases sitting between them. Germline CDR1 and CDR2: SGHNT and YENEEA. The CDR3 is CASSLGTHGTDTQYF. The CDR3 DNA reads TGTGCCAGCAGCTTAGGTACTCACGGCACAGATACGCAGTATTTT.

The V call is TRBV27, the J call TRBJ1-4; no reliable D call. The V gene's germline CDR1 is MNHEY and CDR2 SMNVEV (reference sequence). The CDR3 is 14 residues long. V gave up 5 bases and J gave up 8 bases, with 15 bases separating them. The CDR3 here is CASSPSWVGEKLFF. The CDR3 DNA follows: TGTGCCAGCAGTCCTTCGTGGGTCGGGGAAAAACTGTTTTTT.

This sequence joins TRBV14 and TRBJ1-2; unclear D gene. CDR3 length: 12 amino acids. Trimming removed 0 bases from V and 4 bases from J, with 3 bases in between. The V gene's germline CDR1 is SGHDN and CDR2 FVKESK. CDR3 sequence reads: CASSQDSYGYTF. The DNA for the CDR3 is TGTGCCAGCAGCCAAGACAGCTATGGCTACACCTTC.

This clone occurred many times. This chain links TRBV19 with TRBJ2-7; TRBD1 aligns across 9 bases. Germline CDR1 and CDR2: LNHDA and SQIVND (reference sequence). This CDR3 has 15 amino acids. The V gene end was trimmed by 6 bases and the J gene end by 1 base; junction bases not matched to a gene: 7. Written as DNA, the CDR3 is TGTGCCAGTAGACCTCTGGACAGGGGATCCTACGAGCAGTACTTC. Translation gives CASRPLDRGSYEQYF.

The rearrangement uses TRBV28 and TRBJ1-2; D may be TRBD1 (5 bases). This CDR3 spans 15 amino acids. Trimming took 2 bases from V and 4 from J, leaving 14 bases between them. Per germline, CDR1 MDHEN and CDR2 SYDVKM. In DNA, the CDR3 is TGTGCCAGCAGTTTACCTCTCGCAGGGACCTATGGCTACACCTTC. It specifies CASSLPLAGTYGYTF.

This clone has ten or more counts. Other DNA sequences in this sample translate to the same CDR3. The chain is built from TRBV5-6 and TRBJ1-1; 7 positions match TRBD1. Germline CDR1 SGHDT, CDR2 YYEEEE. J lost 1 base, V lost 4 bases, and 4 bases had no gene match. The CDR3 spans 14 residues. The CDR3 nucleotides read TGTGCCAGCAGCGGGACAGTGAGGAACACTGAAGCTTTCTTT. Amino acid sequence: CASSGTVRNTEAFF.

The chain employs TRBV9 and TRBJ2-7; D gene unclear. This CDR3 has 13 amino acids. V was trimmed by 9 bases and J by 5 bases, leaving 18 bases between them. Germline CDR1 is SGDLS and CDR2 is YYNGEE. CDR3 DNA sequence: TGTGCCATTTCAATCCGGGCGGCCGACGAGCAGTACTTC. Translated: CAISIRAADEQYF.